Presented here are 11 T cell receptor beta chains from one specimen sequenced in a study of human thymus T cells. This table comes from immunoSEQ multiplex PCR, and its TCRdb copy is limited to in-frame clones, with some not included. The sample lists more than 45,000 clones; around 94% were seen once. Sample: blood. These receptors all come from a boy younger than two with a congenital heart defect but otherwise immunologically healthy.

The V and J genes are TRBV18 and TRBJ2-5, with D possibly TRBD1 on 6 matching bases. The V end lost 1 base, the J end lost 2 bases, and 8 bases lay between the germline ends. Germline V CDR1 and CDR2: KGHSH, LQKENI. This CDR3 contains 14 residues. This chain's CDR3 is CASSPRQGQETQYF. In DNA form, the CDR3 reads TGTGCCAGCTCACCACGTCAGGGGCAAGAGACCCAGTACTTC.

V gene TRBV15 combines with J gene TRBJ2-2; 9 nucleotides align to TRBD2. Germline V gene data show CDR1 as LNHNV and CDR2 as YYDKDF (reference sequence). The trim removed 4 bases at V and 4 bases at J, leaving 13 bases unmatched. This CDR3 spans 18 amino acids. The CDR3 region is CATSTLAGTALGTGELFF. In nucleotides, the CDR3 is TGTGCCACCAGCACCCTAGCGGGAACGGCTCTGGGCACCGGGGAGCTGTTTTTT.

The chain employs TRBV10-3 and TRBJ1-5; a weak D match, TRBD1 (6 bases). V was clipped by 9 bases and J by 2 bases, with 14 bases between them. Germline loops: CDR1 ENHRY, CDR2 SYGVKD. CDR3 length: 14 residues. CDR3 coding DNA: TGTGCCATAAATACAGGGTGGGGCAATCAGCCCCAGCATTTT. Translation: CAINTGWGNQPQHF.

The V gene is TRBV7-2, the J gene TRBJ2-5; TRBD2 agrees at 14 bases. This CDR3 comprises 16 residues. Looked up from germline, CDR1 is SGHTA and CDR2 is FQGNSA. The V gene end was trimmed by 3 bases and the J gene end by 0 bases; junction bases not matched to a gene: 0. DNA of the CDR3: TGTGCCAGCAGCTTGGGACTAGCGGGGGACCAAGAGACCCAGTACTTC. It codes for CASSLGLAGDQETQYF.

This clone appeared once. This chain joins TRBV19 and TRBJ1-2, with a possible D match to TRBD1 (6 bases). Germline CDR1 is LNHDA and CDR2 is SQIVND (reference sequence). This CDR3 contains 15 residues. The V gene lost 3 bases and the J gene lost 5 bases, with 16 bases spanning the gap. As DNA, the CDR3 is TGTGCCAGTAGTATCCGGGGGGCGCGCAAATATGGCTACACCTTC. It codes for CASSIRGARKYGYTF.

J is TRBJ2-1 and V is TRBV2, with TRBD2 matching over 13 bases. Trimming removed 5 bases from V and 0 bases from J; junction bases left unmatched: 7. The CDR3 is 18 amino acids. CDR1 is SNHLY and CDR2 is FYNNEI in the germline V gene. The chain's CDR3 is CASSTGTSGVSSYNEQFF. The CDR3 DNA follows: TGTGCCAGCAGTACCGGGACTAGCGGGGTGAGCTCCTACAATGAGCAGTTCTTC.

The chain combines TRBV18 with TRBJ1-1; unclear D gene. Germline-derived CDR1 and CDR2 are KGHSH and LQKENI. V lost 2 bases, J lost 0 bases, and 10 bases lay in between. The CDR3 runs 15 residues. The CDR3 nucleotides read TGTGCCAGCTCACCAGTGCGGCAGGTGAACACTGAAGCTTTCTTT. It is translated as CASSPVRQVNTEAFF.

This rearrangement joins TRBV28 to TRBJ1-3; D is ambiguous. Germline CDR1 MDHEN, CDR2 SYDVKM. The CDR3 extends over 16 amino acids. V shed 4 bases and J shed 0 bases, with 13 bases lying between them. As DNA, the CDR3 is TGTGCCAGCAGTTCATCCAGGTATTACTCTGGAAACACCATATATTTT. Translated: CASSSSRYYSGNTIYF.

This clone was counted a few times. The rearrangement links TRBV5-8 to TRBJ2-5; the D gene could be TRBD1 or TRBD2 (5 bases each). Germline V gene sequence: CDR1 SGHTS, CDR2 YDEGEE. V was clipped by 4 bases and J by 2 bases, with 15 bases between them. The CDR3 is made up of 15 amino acids. The CDR3 sequence is CASSLGEIRQETQYF. CDR3 bases: TGTGCCAGCAGCCTGGGGGAAATTAGGCAAGAGACCCAGTACTTC.

The chain uses TRBV7-3 and TRBJ2-7; 10 positions agree with TRBD1. Unmatched junction bases numbered 4, after V lost 6 bases and J lost 5 bases. The CDR3 is 13 amino acids. Germline V gene lookup returns CDR1 SGHTA and CDR2 FQGTGA. CDR3 amino acids: CASSTDRGNEQYF. DNA for the CDR3: TGTGCCAGCAGTACGGACAGGGGGAACGAGCAGTACTTC.

This chain joins TRBV2 and TRBJ1-6, with unresolved D. Germline CDR1 SNHLY, CDR2 FYNNEI. The CDR3 is 13 residues long. Trimming removed 3 bases at V and 11 bases at J, with 11 bases between. CDR3 sequence (DNA): TGTGCCAGCAGTGATGCGTGGGAAACACCCCTCCACTTT. Translating gives CASSDAWETPLHF.